A selection of T cell receptor beta chains follows, all from one sample in a study of blood T cell repertoires in COVID-19. Sequencing used immunoSEQ multiplex PCR; TCRdb keeps in-frame clones, though not all of them. The sample lists about 190,000 clones; less than 80% were seen once. The sample comprised peripheral blood. These receptors all come from a woman in her 50s with acute or convalescent COVID-19. CDR3s include the opening cysteine and the closing phenylalanine or tryptophan. A D gene is named only where the DNA matches it firmly. Size is stated for part of the rows, as once, few or many counts, or as a class when the clone is expanded.

V gene,D gene,clone size,J gene,CDR3 protein,CDR3 DNA
TRBV23-1,.,few,TRBJ2-1,CASSQVRRSEKDEQFF,TGCGCCAGCAGTCAGGTTCGACGTAGCGAGAAAGATGAGCAGTTCTTC
TRBV15,.,.,TRBJ1-3,CAARLGTGNTIYF,TGTGCCGCCCGCCTCGGGACTGGAAACACCATATATTTT
TRBV6-5,.,once,TRBJ1-2,CASSQNQGAANGYTF,TGTGCCAGCAGTCAAAATCAGGGTGCGGCTAATGGCTACACCTTC
TRBV24-1,.,few,TRBJ1-5,CATSDLLSNQPQHF,TGTGCCACCAGTGATTTATTAAGCAATCAGCCCCAGCATTTT
TRBV15,TRBD1,.,TRBJ1-2,CATSRPGQVNYGYTF,TGTGCCACCAGCAGGCCCGGACAGGTTAACTATGGCTACACCTTC
TRBV5-1,TRBD1,.,TRBJ1-1,CASSLGGQGNTEAFF,TGCGCCAGCAGCTTGGGGGGACAGGGCAACACTGAAGCTTTCTTT
TRBV28,.,.,TRBJ2-7,CASSLSPSRGRGYEQYF,TGTGCCAGCAGTTTATCCCCTAGCAGGGGAAGGGGCTACGAGCAGTACTTC
TRBV19,TRBD1,once,TRBJ2-3,CASSPDRGRPDTQYF,TGTGCCAGTAGTCCGGACAGGGGGAGGCCAGATACGCAGTATTTT
TRBV6-5,.,.,TRBJ2-3,CASSYWNRDTDTQYF,TGTGCCAGCAGTTACTGGAACAGAGACACAGATACGCAGTATTTT
TRBV7-2,TRBD1,.,TRBJ2-7,CASTVDRGQEQYF,TGTGCCAGCACCGTGGACAGGGGACAGGAGCAGTACTTC
TRBV3-1/TRBV3-2,.,once,TRBJ2-7,CASSQSDSLYF,TGTGCCAGCAGCCAAAGTGACTCTCTGTACTTC
TRBV7-9,TRBD1,.,TRBJ1-1,CASSLLQGAVTEAFF,TGTGCCAGCAGCTTACTGCAGGGGGCCGTTACTGAAGCTTTCTTT
TRBV12-3/TRBV12-4,.,many,TRBJ2-7,CASSFRGNEQYF,TGTGCCAGCAGTTTTCGGGGTAACGAGCAGTACTTC
TRBV19,.,.,TRBJ1-2,CASKRDRGYTF,TGTGCCAGTAAGAGGGATCGGGGCTACACCTTC
TRBV5-1,.,.,TRBJ2-7,CASSPDTGYYEQYF,TGCGCCAGCAGCCCAGATACAGGTTACTACGAGCAGTACTTC
TRBV5-4,TRBD2,.,TRBJ2-6,CASSSLAGGPKSGANVLTF,TGTGCCAGCAGCTCACTAGCGGGAGGGCCTAAATCTGGGGCCAACGTCCTGACTTTC
TRBV19,.,few,TRBJ2-2,CASSTGELANTGELFF,TGTGCCAGTAGTACGGGGGAACTCGCGAACACCGGGGAGCTGTTTTTT
TRBV6-5,.,.,TRBJ1-6,CASTQGSYNSPLHF,TGTGCCAGCACTCAGGGCTCCTATAATTCACCCCTCCACTTT
TRBV7-8,TRBD2,.,TRBJ2-3,CASSLALFSSGTSTDTQYF,TGTGCCAGCAGCTTAGCGCTATTCTCTAGCGGCACTAGCACAGATACGCAGTATTTT
TRBV6-1,TRBD1,few,TRBJ1-5,CASSEVSQGEKGNQPQHF,TGTGCCAGCAGTGAAGTCAGTCAGGGGGAGAAGGGCAATCAGCCCCAGCATTTT
TRBV5-6,TRBD1,.,TRBJ1-6,CASSRTGTVNSPLHF,TGTGCCAGCAGCCGGACGGGGACAGTTAATTCACCCCTCCACTTT
TRBV28,.,.,TRBJ1-5,CASGKTGFNQPQHF,TGTGCCAGCGGAAAAACAGGATTCAATCAGCCCCAGCATTTT
TRBV28,.,.,TRBJ1-2,CASSLINLAAGYGYTF,TGTGCCAGCAGTTTGATTAATTTAGCGGCAGGCTATGGCTACACCTTC
TRBV5-6,TRBD2,.,TRBJ2-7,CASSLALSGNEQYF,TGTGCCAGCAGCTTGGCCCTTAGCGGGAATGAGCAGTACTTC
TRBV12-3/TRBV12-4,.,.,TRBJ1-1,CASRTTQGSEAFF,TGTGCCAGCAGAACAACCCAGGGATCCGAAGCTTTCTTT
TRBV5-1,.,.,TRBJ1-5,CASSLAGNSNQPQHF,TGCGCCAGCAGCTTGGCAGGGAATAGCAATCAGCCCCAGCATTTT
TRBV3-1/TRBV3-2,.,many,TRBJ2-1,CASSPFPNEQFF,TGTGCCAGCAGCCCCTTCCCCAATGAGCAGTTCTTC
TRBV5-1,.,.,TRBJ2-5,CASSLYRGQETQYF,TGCGCCAGCAGCTTGTATCGGGGCCAAGAGACCCAGTACTTC
TRBV15,TRBD1,.,TRBJ1-2,CATSSDRGTYGYTF,TGTGCCACCAGCAGCGACAGGGGAACCTATGGCTACACCTTC
TRBV7-2,TRBD1,.,TRBJ1-1,CASSRDRGDTEAFF,TGTGCCAGCAGCAGGGACAGGGGAGACACTGAAGCTTTCTTT
TRBV11-2,TRBD2,.,TRBJ2-1,CASSFTSGASGNEQFF,TGTGCCAGCAGCTTCACTAGCGGGGCTAGTGGGAATGAGCAGTTCTTC
TRBV5-1,.,.,TRBJ1-1,CASTLGSTGTEAFF,TGCGCCAGTACCCTCGGGAGTACGGGCACTGAAGCTTTCTTT
TRBV9,TRBD1,.,TRBJ1-2,CASSVGTGGSNYGYTF,TGTGCCAGCAGCGTAGGGACAGGGGGCTCTAACTATGGCTACACCTTC
TRBV19,.,.,TRBJ2-1,CASSIPGRHGNEQFF,TGTGCCAGTAGTATACCAGGCAGGCACGGAAATGAGCAGTTCTTC
TRBV7-9,.,.,TRBJ1-2,CASSLVQGSANYGYTF,TGTGCCAGCAGCTTAGTGCAGGGGTCCGCTAACTATGGCTACACCTTC
TRBV6-1,TRBD2,.,TRBJ2-3,CASSERRLAGDHTQYF,TGTGCCAGCAGTGAAAGGCGACTAGCGGGAGATCATACGCAGTATTTT
TRBV2,.,.,TRBJ2-5,CASSGAPWEETQYF,TGTGCCAGCAGTGGGGCGCCATGGGAAGAGACCCAGTACTTC
TRBV29-1,.,.,TRBJ2-6,CSVAGSGANVLTF,TGCAGCGTTGCGGGCTCTGGGGCCAACGTCCTGACTTTC
TRBV7-9,TRBD1,.,TRBJ2-5,CASSSLGTGEMETQYF,TGTGCCAGCAGCTCTCTCGGGACAGGGGAGATGGAGACCCAGTACTTC
TRBV18,.,.,TRBJ1-2,CASSPIPVQGSGYTF,TGTGCCAGCTCACCAATCCCCGTCCAGGGCTCTGGCTACACCTTC
TRBV7-2,.,few,TRBJ2-2,CASSFSLAYAGELFF,TGTGCCAGCAGCTTTTCCCTAGCGTACGCCGGGGAGCTGTTTTTT
TRBV18,TRBD1,few,TRBJ2-7,CASSPTNRGAEQYF,TGTGCCAGCTCACCGACGAACAGGGGAGCCGAGCAGTACTTC
TRBV6-5,.,.,TRBJ1-5,CASSPTRVKGQPQHF,TGTGCCAGCAGTCCAACGCGGGTAAAGGGTCAGCCCCAGCATTTT
TRBV9,.,.,TRBJ1-2,CASSPAEGSSYGYTF,TGTGCCAGCAGCCCCGCGGAGGGGAGCAGCTATGGCTACACCTTC
TRBV29-1,.,.,TRBJ2-7,CSARLDYEQYF,TGCAGCGCCAGACTAGACTACGAGCAGTACTTC
TRBV6-1,.,.,TRBJ1-4,CASSESSGGSNEKLFF,TGTGCCAGCAGTGAATCCTCCGGGGGAAGTAATGAAAAACTGTTTTTT
TRBV28,.,.,TRBJ1-2,CASRTGVGYTF,TGTGCCAGCAGGACCGGGGTGGGCTACACCTTC
TRBV5-1,TRBD1,.,TRBJ2-3,CASRLRDRGLSTDTQYF,TGCGCCAGCCGCCTCCGGGACAGGGGGCTGAGCACAGATACGCAGTATTTT
TRBV19,TRBD1,once,TRBJ2-3,CASRTGDISTDTQYF,TGTGCCAGTAGGACAGGGGATATTTCCACAGATACGCAGTATTTT
TRBV9,TRBD1,.,TRBJ2-1,CASSVGQGNYNEQFF,TGTGCCAGCAGCGTAGGACAGGGGAACTACAATGAGCAGTTCTTC
TRBV6-2/TRBV6-3,.,.,TRBJ2-6,CASSYVTGSGANVLTF,TGTGCCAGCAGTTACGTAACAGGCTCTGGGGCCAACGTCCTGACTTTC